Below, 14 T cell receptor beta chains from the same sample are listed, as sequenced in a study of T cells after posttransplantation cyclophosphamide. Measured with immunoSEQ multiplex PCR; TCRdb has only the in-frame clones, and not every one. The sample contains under 20,000 clones, none of them singletons. A marrow graft followed busulfan-fludarabine conditioning, with cyclophosphamide on days +3 and +4. Sequencing used PBMCs, obtained after allogeneic stem cell transplant with posttransplant cyclophosphamide. The receptors originated from a female patient in her thirties or forties who received an allogeneic stem cell transplant from a related donor, was CMV-positive, and had no GVHD. Part of the T cell pool may stem from the graft donor.

This clone was observed many times. Other DNA sequences in this sample translate to the same CDR3. J is TRBJ1-4 and V is TRBV28; 8 bases align to TRBD1. The ends lost 5 bases at V and 7 bases at J; junction bases unmatched: 3. Per germline, CDR1 MDHEN and CDR2 SYDVKM. The CDR3 has 13 residues. CDR3 in DNA: TGTGCCAGCAGTCCAGGGGGCGGTGAAAAACTGTTTTTT. This sequence encodes CASSPGGGEKLFF.

This clone was counted many times. CDR3 region: CAWSGTGGIIQPQHF. The CDR3 region has the DNA TGTGCCTGGAGTGGGACAGGGGGCATAATTCAGCCCCAGCATTTT. The chain is built from TRBV30 and TRBJ1-5; 11 bases map to TRBD1. Germline trimming cut 1 base from V and 6 bases from J; bases unmatched to any gene: 5. The CDR3 spans 15 residues. Germline V gene lookup returns CDR1 GTSNPN and CDR2 SVGIG (reference sequence).

This clone was seen ten or more times. J is TRBJ2-7 and V is TRBV27; 8 positions agree with TRBD1. This CDR3 region has 14 residues. V shed 6 bases, J shed 6 bases, and the junction held 10 bases outside the gene matches. Germline V gene sequence: CDR1 MNHEY, CDR2 SMNVEV (reference sequence). The CDR3 is CASSLSKTGGEQYF. CDR3 DNA sequence: TGTGCCAGCAGCCTTTCTAAAACAGGGGGCGAGCAGTACTTC.

Many counts were recorded for this clone. V is TRBV11-2 and J is TRBJ2-1; no firm D call. The CDR3 has 14 residues. Germline lookup yields CDR1 SGHAT and CDR2 FQNNGV. V was clipped by 0 bases and J by 9 bases, with 12 bases between them. The CDR3 loop is CASSLEAPIGEQFF. The CDR3 DNA is TGTGCCAGCAGCTTAGAAGCCCCTATTGGTGAGCAGTTCTTC.

In its sample, this clone was seen many times. The CDR3 spells CASTPSGISTDTQYF. CDR3 DNA: TGTGCCAGCACTCCCAGCGGGATTAGCACAGATACGCAGTATTTT. The rearrangement links TRBV28 to TRBJ2-3; 7 bases align to TRBD2. CDR1 and CDR2 from the germline V gene are MDHEN and SYDVKM. This CDR3 contains 15 residues. The V segment lost 7 bases and the J segment 0 bases; nucleotides outside the gene matches: 7.

This clone was found many times. This sequence joins TRBV25-1 and TRBJ2-7, with D possibly TRBD1 on 5 matching bases. Germline V gene lookup returns CDR1 MGHDK and CDR2 SYGVNS. Trimming removed 8 bases from V and 3 bases from J, with 11 bases in between. The CDR3 has 12 residues. CDR3 DNA sequence: TGTGCCAGCCAAGGGGCCAGCTACGAGCAGTACTTC. It translates to CASQGASYEQYF.

This clone was detected ten times or more. The J gene is TRBJ1-1, the V gene TRBV5-1, with 7 bases that match TRBD1. Trimming at V came to 5 bases and at J to 1 base, leaving 5 bases not matched to a gene. In germline, CDR1 is SGHRS, CDR2 YFSETQ. The length of the CDR3 is 14 residues. CDR3 amino acids: CASSYKGANTEAFF. The CDR3 coding sequence is TGCGCCAGCAGTTACAAGGGGGCGAACACTGAAGCTTTCTTT.

This clone turned up a few times. The chain couples TRBV7-8 to TRBJ2-5, with 12 bases aligning to TRBD2. The J call is doubtful: the DNA matches TRBJ2-7 better. CDR3 length: 15 amino acids. CDR1 is SGHVS and CDR2 is FQNEAQ in the germline V gene. The CDR3 region is CASSHRLAGDYEQYF. The CDR3 DNA reads as TGTGCCAGCAGCCACAGACTAGCGGGAGACTACGAGCAGTACTTC.

At least ten counts were recorded for this clone. The J gene is TRBJ2-7, the V gene TRBV5-4, with TRBD1 as a possible D gene (6 bases). Trimming pared 4 bases from V and 2 bases from J, leaving 10 bases between. The CDR3 length is 13 residues. The germline CDR1 and CDR2 sequences are SGHNT and YYREEE (reference sequence). CDR3 nucleotides: TGTGCCAGCAGCACTGACAGGCCCTACGAGCAGTACTTC. This codes for CASSTDRPYEQYF.

This clone was picked up many times. CDR3 DNA sequence: TGCAGCGTTAGAGGCGTGGCTGTGAACACTGAAGCTTTCTTT. Protein: CSVRGVAVNTEAFF. The chain combines TRBV29-1 with TRBJ1-1, with no clear D. This CDR3 spans 14 amino acids. The germline V and J ends were trimmed by 5 bases and 0 bases, with 13 bases remaining between them. Per germline, CDR1 SQVTM and CDR2 ANQGSEA.

In its sample, this clone was seen many times. The CDR3 region has the DNA TGTGCCAGCAGTGAAGCAATAGATCCCCAGCATTTT. It is translated as CASSEAIDPQHF. This chain joins TRBV6-1 and TRBJ1-5; unclear D gene. There are 12 residues in the CDR3. Germline CDR1 and CDR2: MNHNS and SASEGT. Trimming cost V 0 bases and J 10 bases, with 7 bases left between them.

This clone was observed at least ten times. This chain uses TRBV11-2 with TRBJ2-6; perhaps TRBD1 as D (5 bases). The V and J ends lost 1 base and 0 bases respectively, with 13 bases between them. The germline V gene has CDR1 SGHAT and CDR2 FQNNGV. The CDR3 contains 18 residues. In DNA form, the CDR3 reads TGTGCCAGCAGCTTAGGGACATATTCAGACTCTGGGGCCAACGTCCTGACTTTC. It is translated as CASSLGTYSDSGANVLTF.

This clone has ten or more counts. J is TRBJ2-1 and V is TRBV18; 12 nucleotides match TRBD2. This CDR3 comprises 16 residues. The V gene's germline CDR1 is KGHSH and CDR2 LQKENI. Germline trimming cut 4 bases from V and 4 bases from J; bases unmatched to any gene: 5. CDR3 DNA sequence: TGTGCCAGCTCACAGACTAGCGGGAGTTGGTACAATGAGCAGTTCTTC. Encoded protein: CASSQTSGSWYNEQFF.

This clone was picked up many times. The chain combines TRBV11-3 with TRBJ2-2; D unclear. Trimming pared 5 bases from V and 0 bases from J, leaving 10 bases between. Germline assignment: CDR1 SGHNT and CDR2 YENEEA. The CDR3 totals 15 residues. The CDR3 bases are TGTGCCAGCAGCCCGACTTCCCCGAACACCGGGGAGCTGTTTTTT. Translated: CASSPTSPNTGELFF.